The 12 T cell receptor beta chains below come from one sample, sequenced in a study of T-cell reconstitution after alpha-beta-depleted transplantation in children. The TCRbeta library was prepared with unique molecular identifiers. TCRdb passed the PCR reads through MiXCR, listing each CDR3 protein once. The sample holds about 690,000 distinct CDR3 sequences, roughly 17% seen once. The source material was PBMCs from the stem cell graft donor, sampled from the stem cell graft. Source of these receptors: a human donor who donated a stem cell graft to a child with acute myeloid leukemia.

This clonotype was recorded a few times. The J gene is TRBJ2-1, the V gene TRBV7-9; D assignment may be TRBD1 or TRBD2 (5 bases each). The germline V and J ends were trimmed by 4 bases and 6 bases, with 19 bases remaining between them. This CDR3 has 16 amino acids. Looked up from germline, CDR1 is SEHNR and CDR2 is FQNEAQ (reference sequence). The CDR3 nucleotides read TGTGCCAGCAGCTGGCGTTCGGGACCCGGCCTCAATGAGCAGTTCTTC. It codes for CASSWRSGPGLNEQFF.

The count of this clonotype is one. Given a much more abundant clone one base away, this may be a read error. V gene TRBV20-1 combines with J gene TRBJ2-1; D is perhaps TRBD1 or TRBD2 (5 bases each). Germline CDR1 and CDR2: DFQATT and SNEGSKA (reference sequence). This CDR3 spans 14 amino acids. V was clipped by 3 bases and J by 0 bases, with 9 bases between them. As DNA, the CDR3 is TGCAGTGCTAGGCCGGGGACCTCCTACAATGAGCAGTTCTTC. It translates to CSARPGTSYNEQFF.

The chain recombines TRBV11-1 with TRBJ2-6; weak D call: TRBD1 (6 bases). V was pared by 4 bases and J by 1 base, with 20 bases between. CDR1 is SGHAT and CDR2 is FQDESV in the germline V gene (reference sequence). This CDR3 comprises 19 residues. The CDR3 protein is CASSSLENRDLSGANVLTF. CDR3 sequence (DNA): TGTGCCAGCAGCTCCCTAGAGAACAGGGATTTATCTGGGGCCAACGTCCTGACTTTC.

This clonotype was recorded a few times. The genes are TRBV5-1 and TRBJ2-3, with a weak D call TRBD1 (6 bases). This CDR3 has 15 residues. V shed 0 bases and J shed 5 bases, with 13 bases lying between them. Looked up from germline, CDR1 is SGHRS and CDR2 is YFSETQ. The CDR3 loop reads CASSLEPGVRDTQYF. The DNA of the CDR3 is TGCGCCAGCAGCTTGGAGCCAGGGGTACGAGATACGCAGTATTTT. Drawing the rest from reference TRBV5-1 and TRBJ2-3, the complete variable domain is KAGVTQTPRYLIKTRGQQVTLSCSPISGHRSVSWYQQTPGQGLQFLFEYFSETQRNKGNFPGRFSGRQFSNSRSEMNVSTLELGDSALYLCASSLEPGVRDTQYFGPGTRLTVL.

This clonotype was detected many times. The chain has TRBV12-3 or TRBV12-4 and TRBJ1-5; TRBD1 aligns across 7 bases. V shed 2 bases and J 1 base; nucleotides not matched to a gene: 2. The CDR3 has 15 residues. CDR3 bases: TGTGCCAGCAGTTTAAAGGACAGGAGCAATCAGCCCCAGCATTTT. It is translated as CASSLKDRSNQPQHF.

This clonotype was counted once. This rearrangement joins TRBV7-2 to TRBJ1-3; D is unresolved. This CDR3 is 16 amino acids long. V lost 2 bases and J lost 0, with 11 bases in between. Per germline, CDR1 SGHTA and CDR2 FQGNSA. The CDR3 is CASSLIGGSSGNTIYF. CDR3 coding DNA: TGTGCCAGCAGCTTAATAGGTGGTTCCTCTGGAAACACCATATATTTT.

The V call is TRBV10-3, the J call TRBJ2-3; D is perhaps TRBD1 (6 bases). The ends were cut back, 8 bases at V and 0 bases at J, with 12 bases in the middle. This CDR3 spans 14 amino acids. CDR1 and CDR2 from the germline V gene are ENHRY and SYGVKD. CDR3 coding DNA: TGTGCCATCTCGCGAGGGGGAAGCACAGATACGCAGTATTTT. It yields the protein CAISRGGSTDTQYF.

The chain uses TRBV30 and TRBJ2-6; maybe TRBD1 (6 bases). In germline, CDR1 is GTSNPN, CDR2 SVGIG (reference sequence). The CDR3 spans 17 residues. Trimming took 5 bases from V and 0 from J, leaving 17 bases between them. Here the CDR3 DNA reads TGTGCCTGGGCCCGGGACACCTTCCTCTCTGGGGCCAACGTCCTGACTTTC. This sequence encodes CAWARDTFLSGANVLTF.

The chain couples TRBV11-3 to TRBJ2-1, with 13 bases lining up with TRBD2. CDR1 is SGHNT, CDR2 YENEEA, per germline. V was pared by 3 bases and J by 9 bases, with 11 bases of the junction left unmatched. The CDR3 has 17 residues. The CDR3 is CASSFTSGGAEGIEQFF. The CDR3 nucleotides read TGTGCCAGCAGCTTCACTAGCGGGGGGGCCGAGGGGATTGAGCAGTTCTTC.

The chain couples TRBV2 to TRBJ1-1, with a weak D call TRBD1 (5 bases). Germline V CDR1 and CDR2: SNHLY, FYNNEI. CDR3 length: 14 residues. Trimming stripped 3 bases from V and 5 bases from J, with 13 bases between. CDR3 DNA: TGTGCCAGCAGTGACCGGGACCTATCGACTGAAGCTTTCTTT. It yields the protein CASSDRDLSTEAFF.

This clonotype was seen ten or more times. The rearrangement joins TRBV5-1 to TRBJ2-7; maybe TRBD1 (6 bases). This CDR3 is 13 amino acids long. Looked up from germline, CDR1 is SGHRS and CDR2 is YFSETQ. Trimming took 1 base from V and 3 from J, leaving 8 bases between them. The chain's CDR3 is CASSLSQGYEQYV. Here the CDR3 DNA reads TGCGCCAGCAGCTTGTCACAGGGCTACGAGCAGTACGTC.

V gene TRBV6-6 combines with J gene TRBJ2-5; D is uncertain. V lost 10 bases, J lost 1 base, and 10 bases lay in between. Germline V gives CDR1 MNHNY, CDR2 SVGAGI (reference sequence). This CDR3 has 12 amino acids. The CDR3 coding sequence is TGTGCCATCTCACCCGCCCAAGAGACCCAGTACTTC. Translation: CAISPAQETQYF.